This TCR beta chain was sequenced during a study of cytomegalovirus exposure and HLA in healthy donors. At the level of the study: A later analysis reported the same platform for the roughly 120 validation repertoires and the roughly 700 first-cohort repertoires.

V was cut by 2 bases and J by 4 bases, with 9 bases left in between. The CDR3 spans 13 residues. Germline CDR1 reads SGDLS; CDR2 reads YYNGEE. Study results and caveats: Subsequent analysis showed first-cohort TCR clusters tending to co-occur in more than 90 validation repertoires. Under in vitro conditions, three CMV-associated chains were confirmed as specific for CMV antigens. The authors listed around 150 TCR beta chains as cytomegalovirus-associated.

The assay was immunoSEQ multiplex PCR, and TCRdb's table has in-frame clones only and misses some. The sample comprises tens of thousands of clones, roughly 93% of which are singletons, and 3% to 4.5% rests with the top ten. Concerning this clone: As yet, its antigen is unknown.

This TCR was recovered from a woman aged 25 to 39 in good health and CMV-seronegative. V usage is TRBV9 and J usage is TRBJ1-2; no definite D call. Sequencing was performed on PBMCs. Written as DNA, the CDR3 is TGTGCCAGCAGCGTGGCCAGCGGCTATGGCTACACCTTC. Its translation is CASSVASGYGYTF.